These 3 T cell receptor beta chains were all obtained from the same sample, sequenced in a study of Graves' ophthalmopathy and Graves' hyperthyroidism. Using RNA transcripts, the TCR beta CDR3 regions were amplified. Investigators did first-round RT-PCR with HTBI primers, then second-round multiplex PCR. MiXCR, run by TCRdb on the multiplex PCR reads, gives a single entry per CDR3 protein. This sample has fewer than 600,000 distinct CDR3 sequences, with around 15% found just once. The sequencing sample was made of blood. Source of these receptors: a woman aged 30 to 39 with Graves' ophthalmopathy.

V usage is TRBV6-2 or TRBV6-3 and J usage is TRBJ1-1; a weak D match, TRBD1 (5 bases). The CDR3 is 15 amino acids. Trimming stripped 8 bases from V and 0 bases from J, with 16 bases between. From germline, CDR1 is MNHEY and CDR2 SVGEGT. CDR3 amino acids: CASSGVGGMNTEAFF. The CDR3 coding sequence is TGTGCCAGCTCGGGGGTTGGGGGGATGAACACTGAAGCTTTCTTT.

This chain uses TRBV6-1 with TRBJ1-5; D remains ambiguous. Germline-derived CDR1 and CDR2 are MNHNS and SASEGT. V was pared by 4 bases and J by 4 bases, with 17 bases between. CDR3 length: 16 amino acids. Here the CDR3 reads CASSVRTGDINQPQHF. For the CDR3, the DNA is TGTGCCAGCAGTGTGAGGACGGGTGATATTAATCAGCCCCAGCATTTT.

For the CDR3, the DNA is TGTGCCAGCAGTTCAACCGGGACAGGGTCTGGTCAGCCCCAGCATTTT. Translation: CASSSTGTGSGQPQHF. The genes are TRBV28 and TRBJ1-5; 9 nucleotides line up with TRBD1. Germline CDR1 is MDHEN and CDR2 is SYDVKM. Losses at the gene ends were 4 bases for V and 6 bases for J; bases not matched to a gene: 10. CDR3 size: 16 residues. The whole variable domain, filled in from reference TRBV28 and TRBJ1-5, reads DVKVTQSSRYLVKRTGEKVFLECVQDMDHENMFWYRQDPGLGLRLIYFSYDVKMKEKGDIPEGYSVSREKKERFSLILESASTNQTSMYLCASSSTGTGSGQPQHFGDGTRLSIL.